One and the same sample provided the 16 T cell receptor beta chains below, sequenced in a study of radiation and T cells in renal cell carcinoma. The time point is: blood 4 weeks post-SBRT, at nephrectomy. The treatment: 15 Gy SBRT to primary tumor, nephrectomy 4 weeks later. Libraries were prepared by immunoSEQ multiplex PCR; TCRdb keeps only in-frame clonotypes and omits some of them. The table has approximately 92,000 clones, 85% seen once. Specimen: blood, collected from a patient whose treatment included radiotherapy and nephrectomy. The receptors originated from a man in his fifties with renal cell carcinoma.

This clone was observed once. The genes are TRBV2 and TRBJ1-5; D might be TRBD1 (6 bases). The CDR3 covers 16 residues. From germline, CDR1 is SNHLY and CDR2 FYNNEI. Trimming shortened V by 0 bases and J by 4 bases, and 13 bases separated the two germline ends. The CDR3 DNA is TGTGCCAGCAGTGAAGCTCGGGGGCCGCTGAATCAGCCCCAGCATTTT. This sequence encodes CASSEARGPLNQPQHF.

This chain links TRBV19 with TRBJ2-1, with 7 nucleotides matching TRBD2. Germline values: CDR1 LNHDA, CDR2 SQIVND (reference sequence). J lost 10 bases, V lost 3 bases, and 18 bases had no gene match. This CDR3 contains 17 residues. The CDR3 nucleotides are TGTGCCAGTAGTATGTGGGCCACCACTAGCGCCGCACGGGAGCAGTTCTTC. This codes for CASSMWATTSAAREQFF.

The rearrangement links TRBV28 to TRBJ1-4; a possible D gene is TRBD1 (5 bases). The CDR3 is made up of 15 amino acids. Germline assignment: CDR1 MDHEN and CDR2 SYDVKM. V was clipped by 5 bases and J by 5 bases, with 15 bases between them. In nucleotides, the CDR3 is TGTGCCAGCAGTGGCGGGACCTATGGAAATGAAAAACTGTTTTTT. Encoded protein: CASSGGTYGNEKLFF.

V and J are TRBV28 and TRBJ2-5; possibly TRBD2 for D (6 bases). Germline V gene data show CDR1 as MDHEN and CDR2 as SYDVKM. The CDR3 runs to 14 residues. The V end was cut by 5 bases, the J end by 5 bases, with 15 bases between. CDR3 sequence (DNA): TGTGCCAGCAGTCCCGGGCTGGAGGGGGAGACCCAGTACTTC. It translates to CASSPGLEGETQYF.

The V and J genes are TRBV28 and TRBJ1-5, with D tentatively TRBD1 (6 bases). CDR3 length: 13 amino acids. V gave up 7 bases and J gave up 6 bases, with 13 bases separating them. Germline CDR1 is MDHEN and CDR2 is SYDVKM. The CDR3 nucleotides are TGTGCCAGCACTGGGGGGGCTACTCAGCCCCAGCATTTT. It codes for CASTGGATQPQHF.

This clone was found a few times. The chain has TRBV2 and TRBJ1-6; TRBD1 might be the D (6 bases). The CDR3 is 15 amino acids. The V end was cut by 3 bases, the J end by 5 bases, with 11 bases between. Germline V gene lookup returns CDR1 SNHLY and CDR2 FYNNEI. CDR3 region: CASSDRGLNNSPLHF. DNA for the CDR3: TGTGCCAGCAGTGACAGGGGACTTAATAATTCACCCCTCCACTTT.

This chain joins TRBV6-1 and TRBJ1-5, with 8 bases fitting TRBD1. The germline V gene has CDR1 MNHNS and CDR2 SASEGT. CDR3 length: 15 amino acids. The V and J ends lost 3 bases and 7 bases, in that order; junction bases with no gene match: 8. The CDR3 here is CASSENQGAGQPQHF. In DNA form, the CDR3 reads TGTGCCAGCAGTGAGAACCAGGGGGCAGGACAGCCCCAGCATTTT.

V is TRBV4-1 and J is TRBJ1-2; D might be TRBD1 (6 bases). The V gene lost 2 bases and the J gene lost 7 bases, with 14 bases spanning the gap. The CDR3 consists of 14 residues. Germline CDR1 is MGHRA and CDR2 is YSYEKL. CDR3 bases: TGCGCCAGCAGCCAACAGGGACATCCTTTTGGCTACACCTTC. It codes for CASSQQGHPFGYTF.

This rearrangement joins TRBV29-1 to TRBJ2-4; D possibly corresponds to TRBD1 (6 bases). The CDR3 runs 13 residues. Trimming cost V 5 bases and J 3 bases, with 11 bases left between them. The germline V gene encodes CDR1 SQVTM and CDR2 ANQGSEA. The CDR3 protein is CSVRTGNKNIQYF. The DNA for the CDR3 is TGCAGCGTTAGAACAGGGAACAAAAACATTCAGTACTTC.

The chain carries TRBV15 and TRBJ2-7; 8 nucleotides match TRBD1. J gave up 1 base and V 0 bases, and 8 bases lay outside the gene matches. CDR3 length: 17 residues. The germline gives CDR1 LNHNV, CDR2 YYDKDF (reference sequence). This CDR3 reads CATSRDQGAGLSYEQYF. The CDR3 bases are TGTGCCACCAGCAGAGATCAGGGGGCCGGCTTATCCTACGAGCAGTACTTC.

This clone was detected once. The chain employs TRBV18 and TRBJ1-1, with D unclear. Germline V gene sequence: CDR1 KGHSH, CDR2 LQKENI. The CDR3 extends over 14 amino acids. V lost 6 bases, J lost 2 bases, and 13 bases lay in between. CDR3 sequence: CASSPSRGNTEAFF. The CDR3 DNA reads TGTGCCAGCTCCCCCTCCCGGGGAAACACTGAAGCTTTCTTT.

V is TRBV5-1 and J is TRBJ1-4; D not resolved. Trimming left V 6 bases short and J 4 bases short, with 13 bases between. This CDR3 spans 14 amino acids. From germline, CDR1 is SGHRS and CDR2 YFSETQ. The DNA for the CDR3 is TGCGCCAGCAAACTAGATCCATATAATGAAAAACTGTTTTTT. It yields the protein CASKLDPYNEKLFF.

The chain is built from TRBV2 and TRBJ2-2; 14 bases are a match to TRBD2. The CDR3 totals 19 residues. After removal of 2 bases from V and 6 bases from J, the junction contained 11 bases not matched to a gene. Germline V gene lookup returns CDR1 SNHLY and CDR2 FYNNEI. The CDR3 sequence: CASSEYSGTSGSRAGELFF. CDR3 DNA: TGTGCCAGCAGTGAATACTCCGGGACTAGCGGGAGTAGGGCCGGGGAGCTGTTTTTT.

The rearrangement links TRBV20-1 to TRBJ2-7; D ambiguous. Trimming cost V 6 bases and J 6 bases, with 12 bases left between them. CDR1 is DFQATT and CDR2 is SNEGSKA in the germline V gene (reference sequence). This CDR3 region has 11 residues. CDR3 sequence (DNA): TGCAGTGCCCCCCAGTGGGGCGAGCAGTACTTC. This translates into CSAPQWGEQYF.

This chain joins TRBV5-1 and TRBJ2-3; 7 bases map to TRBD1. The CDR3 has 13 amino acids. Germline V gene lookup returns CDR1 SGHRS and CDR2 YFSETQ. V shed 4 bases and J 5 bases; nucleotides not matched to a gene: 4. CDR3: CASSRGQEDTQYF. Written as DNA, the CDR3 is TGCGCCAGCAGCCGAGGACAGGAAGATACGCAGTATTTT.

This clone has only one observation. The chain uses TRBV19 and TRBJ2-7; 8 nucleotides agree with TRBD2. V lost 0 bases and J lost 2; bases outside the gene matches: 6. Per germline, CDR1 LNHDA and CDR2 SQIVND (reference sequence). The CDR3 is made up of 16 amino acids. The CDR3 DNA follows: TGTGCCAGTAGTATAGATCTCCAGCGGGAGACCTACGAGCAGTACTTC. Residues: CASSIDLQRETYEQYF.